These 13 T cell receptor beta chains were all obtained from the same sample, sequenced in a study of PD-L1 blockade in urothelial cancer. Some clones are missing from TCRdb's copy, which holds only in-frame ones; the method was immunoSEQ multiplex PCR. The sample yields tens of thousands of clones, about four fifths seen once. Specified time point: pretreatment peripheral blood. The sample in question was PBMCs, obtained around atezolizumab (anti-PD-L1) treatment. Source of these receptors: a man aged 70 or older with urothelial cancer.

This clone was seen only once. CDR3 amino acids: CASSRTSGYEQYF. CDR3 bases: TGTGCCAGCAGCCGGACTAGCGGCTACGAGCAGTACTTC. The J gene is TRBJ2-7, the V gene TRBV5-6, with 10 bases that match TRBD2. The V segment lost 4 bases and the J segment 3 bases; nucleotides outside the gene matches: 1. The CDR3 contains 13 residues. CDR1 is SGHDT and CDR2 is YYEEEE in the germline V gene.

The chain carries TRBV9 and TRBJ2-1, with 9 bases aligning to TRBD2. The trim removed 6 bases at V and 8 bases at J, leaving 12 bases unmatched. Germline CDR1 reads SGDLS; CDR2 reads YYNGEE. The CDR3 extends over 15 amino acids. As DNA, the CDR3 is TGTGCCAGCAAGTCTCCCCTAGCGGGAAAGGATGAGCAGTTCTTC. Translating gives CASKSPLAGKDEQFF.

This clone was detected once. This rearrangement joins TRBV19 to TRBJ2-1, with TRBD1 matching over 7 bases. The CDR3 is 13 residues long. The J segment lost 7 bases and the V segment lost 4 bases, leaving 4 bases of the junction unmatched. The germline V gene encodes CDR1 LNHDA and CDR2 SQIVND (reference sequence). The CDR3 DNA reads TGTGCCAGTAGTAAGGGGGCGCGAAATGAGCAGTTCTTC. This translates into CASSKGARNEQFF.

This clone was seen more than once but under ten times. This chain joins TRBV5-1 and TRBJ1-1; TRBD1 might be the D (6 bases). The CDR3 extends over 15 amino acids. V shed 5 bases and J shed 1 base, with 15 bases lying between them. Germline CDR1 reads SGHRS; CDR2 reads YFSETQ. The CDR3, as DNA: TGCGCCAGCAGTCCGCCGGACAGCCCGAACACTGAAGCTTTCTTT. As protein: CASSPPDSPNTEAFF.

The chain uses TRBV15 and TRBJ2-2; 10 nucleotides match TRBD1. The germline CDR1 and CDR2 sequences are LNHNV and YYDKDF (reference sequence). V lost 9 bases to trimming and J lost 4 bases; unmatched junction nucleotides: 5. This CDR3 region has 14 residues. CDR3 in amino acids: CATKTGGFTGELFF. DNA of the CDR3: TGTGCCACAAAGACAGGGGGCTTCACCGGGGAGCTGTTTTTT.

This chain uses TRBV5-1 with TRBJ2-7; TRBD2 matches 10 bases. Germline assignment: CDR1 SGHRS and CDR2 YFSETQ. V was clipped by 5 bases and J by 2 bases; unmatched bases: 10. CDR3 length: 16 residues. CDR3 loop: CASSSASGSETYEQYF. The CDR3 DNA reads as TGCGCCAGCAGTTCTGCTAGCGGGAGTGAGACCTACGAGCAGTACTTC.

J is TRBJ2-1 and V is TRBV28; 13 bases fit TRBD2. Germline lookup yields CDR1 MDHEN and CDR2 SYDVKM. Trimming cost V 0 bases and J 9 bases; bases outside gene matches: 8. The CDR3 runs 17 residues. The CDR3 region is CASSLWVLAGGPGEQFF. DNA for the CDR3: TGTGCCAGCAGTTTATGGGTACTAGCGGGAGGGCCGGGTGAGCAGTTCTTC. Full variable domain (missing parts from reference TRBV28 and TRBJ2-1): DVKVTQSSRYLVKRTGEKVFLECVQDMDHENMFWYRQDPGLGLRLIYFSYDVKMKEKGDIPEGYSVSREKKERFSLILESASTNQTSMYLCASSLWVLAGGPGEQFFGPGTRLTVL.

V is TRBV28 and J is TRBJ2-7; 7 bases line up with TRBD1. V lost 2 bases, J lost 3 bases, and 10 bases stayed unmatched. CDR1 and CDR2 (germline): MDHEN, SYDVKM. CDR3 length equals 16 residues. This CDR3 reads CASSLGGWDSNYEQYF. The CDR3 DNA sequence: TGTGCCAGCAGTTTAGGAGGATGGGACAGCAACTACGAGCAGTACTTC.

The rearrangement joins TRBV2 to TRBJ2-2; 8 bases are a match to TRBD2. Trimming removed 5 bases from V and 1 base from J; junction bases left unmatched: 6. CDR3 length equals 16 residues. The germline CDR1 and CDR2 sequences are SNHLY and FYNNEI. The CDR3 DNA follows: TGTGCCAGCAGTCCTACTAGCGGCCGGAACACCGGGGAGCTGTTTTTT. Its translation is CASSPTSGRNTGELFF.

The V gene is TRBV28, the J gene TRBJ2-7; D possibly corresponds to TRBD1 (6 bases). CDR1 is MDHEN, CDR2 SYDVKM, per germline. CDR3 length: 12 residues. Trimming removed 8 bases at V and 0 bases at J, with 8 bases between. Written as DNA, the CDR3 is TGTGCCAGCCAGGACAGCTCCTACGAGCAGTACTTC. Its protein is CASQDSSYEQYF.

This chain links TRBV27 with TRBJ2-1; the D gene is possibly TRBD1 (6 bases). Deletions cut 6 bases from V and 2 bases from J, with 14 bases between. From germline, CDR1 is MNHEY and CDR2 SMNVEV (reference sequence). This CDR3 has 15 amino acids. The CDR3 reads CASRPLRDTYNEQFF. CDR3 coding DNA: TGTGCCAGCAGACCCCTCCGGGACACCTACAATGAGCAGTTCTTC.

The rearrangement uses TRBV6-1 and TRBJ1-5, with D possibly TRBD1 on 5 matching bases. The CDR3 loop spans 15 amino acids. Trimming took 3 bases from V and 5 from J, leaving 14 bases between them. Germline CDR1 MNHNS, CDR2 SASEGT. The CDR3 nucleotides read TGTGCCAGCAGTGAGATACTCAGGGCCCATCAGCCCCAGCATTTT. Translating it yields CASSEILRAHQPQHF.

This clone occurred a few times. This chain connects TRBV5-4 to TRBJ2-2; 7 bases are shared with TRBD1. The V segment lost 1 base and the J segment 0 bases; nucleotides outside the gene matches: 3. The CDR3 has 16 residues. Germline CDR1 SGHNT, CDR2 YYREEE (reference sequence). The CDR3 reads CASSLRQGSNTGELFF. The CDR3 DNA is TGTGCCAGCAGCTTGCGACAGGGTTCGAACACCGGGGAGCTGTTTTTT.